This TCR beta chain originates from a study of blood T cell repertoires in COVID-19. From germline, CDR1 is KGHSH and CDR2 LQKENI. The CDR3 runs 14 residues. V was shortened by 3 bases and J by 3 bases, with 8 bases between the two germline ends. Comments on this clone: Different DNA sequences within this sample yield the same CDR3.

The method was immunoSEQ multiplex PCR; TCRdb's version includes in-frame clones alone and lacks a portion of them. Of around 150,000 clones in the sample, 85% were seen once. The TCR originated in a human donor with acute or convalescent COVID-19. The donor label of this sample is uncertain. The rearrangement uses TRBV18 and TRBJ2-2; the D gene is possibly TRBD2 (6 bases). The sequencing input was peripheral blood. DNA for the CDR3: TGTGCCAGCTCACCGTCGGGGGACACCGGGGAGCTGTTTTTT. Translated, it gives CASSPSGDTGELFF. The variable domain in full, completed from reference TRBV18 and TRBJ2-2, reads NAGVMQNPRHLVRRRGQEARLRCSPMKGHSHVYWYRQLPEEGLKFMVYLQKENIIDESGMPKERFSAEFPKEGPSILRIQQVVRGDSAAYFCASSPSGDTGELFFGEGSRLTVL.